This passage covers 26 T cell receptor beta chains from one sample sequenced in a study of cytomegalovirus exposure and HLA in healthy donors. The PCR made use of 60 Vbeta and 13 Jbeta primers. This table comes from immunoSEQ multiplex PCR, and its TCRdb copy is limited to in-frame clones, with some not included. The table lists roughly 140,000 clones, about four fifths of them singletons. Sequencing used PBMCs. These receptor sequences come from a man aged 45-65 years in good health and CMV-seropositive.

The chain employs TRBV2 and TRBJ2-5; tentatively, D is TRBD1 (5 bases). Trimming took off 2 bases at V and 5 bases at J, with 18 bases between the two ends. Germline V lookup: CDR1 SNHLY, CDR2 FYNNEI. CDR3 length: 16 amino acids. The CDR3 reads CASSERGRQLGETQYF. Written as DNA, the CDR3 is TGTGCCAGCAGTGAAAGGGGCCGGCAGCTTGGGGAGACCCAGTACTTC.

In DNA form, the CDR3 reads TGTGCCAGCAGTGGCACAGGGGGCGCGTACGAGCAGTACTTC. Its translation: CASSGTGGAYEQYF. The gene calls are TRBV2 and TRBJ2-7; 9 nucleotides agree with TRBD1. Germline V gene sequence: CDR1 SNHLY, CDR2 FYNNEI. The V segment lost 4 bases and the J segment 4 bases; nucleotides outside the gene matches: 5. The CDR3 sequence is 14 residues long.

This chain joins TRBV6-6 and TRBJ1-4; 8 nucleotides align to TRBD1. V dropped 5 bases and J dropped 10; count of bases not matched to a gene: 9. The germline CDR1 and CDR2 sequences are MNHNY and SVGAGI (reference sequence). This CDR3 contains 14 residues. In nucleotides, the CDR3 is TGTGCCAGCAGTAGACAGGGGCCCACCGGAAAACTGTTTTTT. Translated, it gives CASSRQGPTGKLFF.

This rearrangement joins TRBV6-1 to TRBJ1-3, with a possible D match to TRBD1 (6 bases). This CDR3 spans 14 amino acids. The germline CDR1 and CDR2 sequences are MNHNS and SASEGT. With 9 bases removed from V and 3 bases from J, the gap between germline ends came to 15 bases. CDR3 DNA sequence: TGTGCCAGAGGGGGAGATGGGGTTGGAAACACCATATATTTT. Translated, it gives CARGGDGVGNTIYF.

The rearrangement uses TRBV6-1 and TRBJ2-1; the match to TRBD2 covers 10 bases. CDR3 length: 14 amino acids. V lost 6 bases, J lost 6 bases, and 5 bases stayed unmatched. The germline V gene encodes CDR1 MNHNS and CDR2 SASEGT. DNA for the CDR3: TGTGCCAGCAGGAGACTAGCGGGTTTCAATGAGCAGTTCTTC. Translated, it gives CASRRLAGFNEQFF.

The chain couples TRBV6-1 to TRBJ2-2, with a possible D match to TRBD1 (5 bases). The CDR3 loop spans 15 amino acids. The germline gives CDR1 MNHNS, CDR2 SASEGT. V lost 4 bases, J lost 4 bases, and 13 bases lay in between. CDR3 DNA: TGTGCCAGCAGTGGGGGCAGGGTTATCACCGGGGAGCTGTTTTTT. Amino acids: CASSGGRVITGELFF.

V and J are TRBV5-1 and TRBJ1-2, with TRBD1 matching over 9 bases. CDR1 is SGHRS, CDR2 YFSETQ, per germline. J gave up 8 bases and V 4 bases, and 12 bases lay outside the gene matches. The CDR3 extends over 15 amino acids. The CDR3 here is CASSPGHGTGSGYTF. The CDR3 DNA follows: TGCGCCAGCAGCCCTGGTCACGGGACAGGGAGCGGCTACACCTTC.

The V gene is TRBV6-1, the J gene TRBJ1-5; D not resolved. Germline CDR1 MNHNS, CDR2 SASEGT. Trimming stripped 3 bases from V and 6 bases from J, with 15 bases between. The CDR3 spans 15 residues. This CDR3 reads CASSDSGEGIQPQHF. CDR3 nucleotides: TGTGCCAGCAGTGACAGCGGGGAGGGCATTCAGCCCCAGCATTTT.

The V call is TRBV27, the J call TRBJ2-1, with D uncertain. This CDR3 is built from 12 residues. V was pared by 5 bases and J by 7 bases, with 9 bases between. Germline CDR1 and CDR2: MNHEY and SMNVEV (reference sequence). DNA for the CDR3: TGTGCCAGCAGTCCTCGACATAATGAGCAGTTCTTC. The encoded protein is CASSPRHNEQFF.

This clone has just a few counts. The V and J genes are TRBV7-8 and TRBJ2-5; D may be TRBD1 or TRBD2 (8 bases each). The closer fit of TRBJ2-7 to the DNA end suggests the J call may be wrong. Germline CDR1 SGHVS, CDR2 FQNEAQ. The CDR3 covers 15 residues. The CDR3 nucleotides read TGTGCCAGCAGCCAAACAGGGGGACTAGCCTACGAGCAGTACTTC. This gives the protein CASSQTGGLAYEQYF.

This clone was seen more than once but under ten times. The rearrangement joins TRBV6-1 to TRBJ2-3; the match to TRBD2 covers 7 bases. This CDR3 is built from 13 residues. J was trimmed by 3 bases and V by 5 bases; bases with no gene match: 2. CDR1 and CDR2 (germline): MNHNS, SASEGT. CDR3: CASSRTRTDTQYF. CDR3 DNA: TGTGCCAGCAGTCGGACTAGGACAGATACGCAGTATTTT.

V usage is TRBV28 and J usage is TRBJ2-7; D ambiguous. Trimming shortened V by 2 bases and J by 2 bases, and 7 bases separated the two germline ends. Per the germline V gene, CDR1 is MDHEN and CDR2 is SYDVKM. This CDR3 has 13 residues. CDR3 in DNA: TGTGCCAGCAGTTTAGTTGCGACCTACGAGCAGTACTTC. It yields the protein CASSLVATYEQYF.

The chain is built from TRBV10-3 and TRBJ2-3; D remains ambiguous. The CDR3 runs to 12 residues. V shed 8 bases and J shed 2 bases, with 8 bases lying between them. Germline loops: CDR1 ENHRY, CDR2 SYGVKD. The CDR3 loop reads CAIGNYTDTQYF. CDR3 in DNA: TGTGCCATCGGAAACTACACAGATACGCAGTATTTT.

This sequence joins TRBV29-1 and TRBJ2-3; 8 positions match TRBD2. The CDR3 totals 13 residues. Germline values: CDR1 SQVTM, CDR2 ANQGSEA. Trimming removed 5 bases from V and 7 bases from J; junction bases left unmatched: 8. CDR3 loop: CSVQREGLYTQYF. CDR3 coding DNA: TGCAGCGTTCAACGGGAGGGCCTGTATACGCAGTATTTT.

This clone was seen a single time. The rearrangement links TRBV6-7 to TRBJ2-5, with 7 bases lining up with TRBD1. TRBV6-7 is identified as an open reading frame with a role that is uncertain. There are 14 residues in the CDR3. Trimming removed 5 bases from V and 1 base from J; junction bases left unmatched: 4. The CDR3 DNA is TGTGCCAGCAGTACGACAGGGCGCCAAGAGACCCAGTACTTC. Translated, it gives CASSTTGRQETQYF.

In its sample, this clone was seen once. The chain links TRBV19 to TRBJ1-3; perhaps TRBD1 as D (5 bases). Trimming took 5 bases from V and 3 from J, leaving 17 bases between them. Germline assignment: CDR1 LNHDA and CDR2 SQIVND (reference sequence). The CDR3 runs 16 residues. CDR3 coding DNA: TGTGCCAGTAGTCGAGGGGACTCTGGACTTGGAAACACCATATATTTT. Protein: CASSRGDSGLGNTIYF.

CDR3 amino acids: CSAEAGYEQYF. CDR3 sequence (DNA): TGCAGTGCCGAGGCGGGCTACGAGCAGTACTTC. This chain links TRBV20-1 with TRBJ2-7, with D maybe TRBD2 (5 bases). Trimming stripped 6 bases from V and 3 bases from J, with 9 bases between. CDR1 is DFQATT and CDR2 is SNEGSKA in the germline V gene (reference sequence). The CDR3 is made up of 11 amino acids.

The chain has TRBV30 and TRBJ2-3; 8 bases agree with TRBD1. V shed 5 bases and J 2 bases; nucleotides not matched to a gene: 6. In germline, CDR1 is GTSNPN, CDR2 SVGIG (reference sequence). The CDR3 totals 14 residues. Here the CDR3 reads CAWLDRGNTDTQYF. DNA for the CDR3: TGTGCCTGGCTAGACAGGGGAAACACAGATACGCAGTATTTT. The variable domain in full, with the rest retrieved from reference TRBV30 and TRBJ2-3, is SQTIHQWPATLVQPVGSPLSLECTVEGTSNPNLYWYRQAAGRGLQLLFYSVGIGQISSEVPQNLSASRPQDRQFILSSKKLLLSDSGFYLCAWLDRGNTDTQYFGPGTRLTVL.

This chain connects TRBV7-3 to TRBJ2-7; weak D call: TRBD1 (5 bases). Per germline, CDR1 SGHTA and CDR2 FQGTGA. The CDR3 is 15 amino acids. V was pared by 2 bases and J by 8 bases, with 19 bases between. The DNA for the CDR3 is TGTGCCAGCAGCTTAGGGGCTCTAGAAGGCGGCAAGCAGTACTTC. This codes for CASSLGALEGGKQYF.

CDR3 coding DNA: TGTGCCAGCAGCAGATCGGGAGCCCAGCCCCAGCATTTT. Translated: CASSRSGAQPQHF. The chain is built from TRBV6-5 and TRBJ1-5, with D unclear. Germline CDR1 MNHEY, CDR2 SVGAGI. V lost 6 bases and J 7 bases, leaving 13 bases between the germline ends. This CDR3 has 13 residues.

The rearrangement links TRBV6-1 to TRBJ2-7; 7 bases align to TRBD2. The CDR3 covers 15 residues. Trimming at V came to 5 bases and at J to 0 bases, leaving 7 bases not matched to a gene. CDR1 MNHNS and CDR2 SASEGT come from the germline V gene. The chain's CDR3 is CASSLAGASSYEQYF. CDR3 nucleotide sequence: TGTGCCAGCAGTTTAGCGGGCGCCTCCTCCTACGAGCAGTACTTC.

The sample holds a few counts of this clone. This chain connects TRBV4-1 to TRBJ2-6, with 7 bases lining up with TRBD2. The CDR3 consists of 18 residues. CDR1 and CDR2 (germline): MGHRA, YSYEKL. Unmatched junction bases numbered 7, after V lost 0 bases and J lost 2 bases. The CDR3 sequence: CASSQDWARGAGANVLTF. The CDR3 nucleotides read TGCGCCAGCAGCCAAGATTGGGCCCGGGGGGCTGGGGCCAACGTCCTGACTTTC.

This clone has only a few counts. The genes are TRBV18 and TRBJ2-7, with 14 bases identical to TRBD2. J lost 4 bases, V lost 1 base, and 12 bases had no gene match. The CDR3 extends over 19 amino acids. CDR1 is KGHSH and CDR2 is LQKENI in the germline V gene. The CDR3 is CASSPRGQTSGRAFYEQYF. In DNA form, the CDR3 reads TGTGCCAGCTCACCACGAGGACAGACTAGCGGGAGGGCCTTTTACGAGCAGTACTTC.

The chain combines TRBV11-3 with TRBJ2-5; weak D call: TRBD1 (6 bases). Germline V gene sequence: CDR1 SGHNT, CDR2 YENEEA. The V gene lost 5 bases and the J gene lost 0 bases, with 7 bases spanning the gap. CDR3 length equals 13 residues. This CDR3 reads CASSGQNQETQYF. The CDR3 DNA reads as TGTGCCAGCAGCGGACAGAACCAAGAGACCCAGTACTTC.

V usage is TRBV6-5 and J usage is TRBJ1-3; TRBD1 matches at 8 bases. Germline CDR1 is MNHEY and CDR2 is SVGAGI. V lost 6 bases, J lost 2 bases, and 3 bases stayed unmatched. This CDR3 contains 14 residues. The chain's CDR3 is CASRRTGPGNTIYF. The CDR3 DNA reads TGTGCCAGCAGACGGACAGGGCCTGGAAACACCATATATTTT.

The rearrangement links TRBV11-2 to TRBJ2-5; the D gene is possibly TRBD2 (7 bases). Germline V gene sequence: CDR1 SGHAT, CDR2 FQNNGV. The CDR3 length is 15 residues. The V end was cut by 5 bases, the J end by 5 bases, with 18 bases between. In nucleotides, the CDR3 is TGTGCCAGCAGCCTGGTTGACGGGGGGCGTGAGACCCAGTACTTC. Translating gives CASSLVDGGRETQYF.